These 22 T cell receptor beta chains were sequenced from one sample in a study of shared clonotypes between healthy human individuals. This table comes from immunoSEQ multiplex PCR, and its TCRdb copy is limited to in-frame clones, with some not included. The table shows around 510,000 clones, with 95% to 97% occurring only once. The specimen sequenced was naive CD4+ T cells sorted from blood. Subset: CD45RA+ positively selected. The source is a woman in her twenties or thirties in good health.

This chain uses TRBV27 with TRBJ2-5, with 11 nucleotides matching TRBD2. The DNA end is a closer match to TRBJ2-7, so the J assignment may be wrong. This CDR3 has 16 amino acids. CDR1 and CDR2 from the germline V gene are MNHEY and SMNVEV (reference sequence). The CDR3 nucleotides read TGTGCCAGCAGCCTAACGACTAGCGGGAAGAGGTACGAGCAGTACTTC. Translation gives CASSLTTSGKRYEQYF.

The chain couples TRBV5-1 to TRBJ2-7; 13 nucleotides match TRBD2. The trim removed 8 bases at V and 5 bases at J, leaving 4 bases unmatched. This CDR3 region has 13 residues. Germline assignment: CDR1 SGHRS and CDR2 YFSETQ. CDR3 in amino acids: CASGLAGANEQYF. DNA of the CDR3: TGCGCCAGTGGACTAGCGGGAGCCAACGAGCAGTACTTC.

The rearrangement uses TRBV19 and TRBJ2-5; possibly TRBD1 for D (6 bases). In germline, CDR1 is LNHDA, CDR2 SQIVND (reference sequence). The CDR3 consists of 13 residues. The DNA for the CDR3 is TGTGCGGCCTCCCCACAGGGCCAAGAGACCCAGTACTTC. Its protein is CAASPQGQETQYF.

CDR3 nucleotide sequence: TGTGCCAGCAGCTCACAATACGAGCAGTACTTC. This translates into CASSSQYEQYF. J is TRBJ2-7 and V is TRBV5-6; D unresolved. In germline, CDR1 is SGHDT, CDR2 YYEEEE. V lost 3 bases to trimming and J lost 4 bases, with 5 bases between them. The CDR3 is 11 residues long.

This clone was detected a few times. Different DNA sequences within this sample yield the same CDR3. Here the CDR3 reads CASSQNTGELFF. The CDR3 DNA is TGCGCCAGCAGCCAGAACACCGGGGAGCTGTTTTTT. J is TRBJ2-2 and V is TRBV5-1; the D is unclear. The CDR3 runs 12 residues. Germline V CDR1 and CDR2: SGHRS, YFSETQ. Trimming took off 4 bases at V and 1 base at J, with 2 bases between the two ends.

V gene TRBV5-1 combines with J gene TRBJ1-1; TRBD1 matches 7 bases. Germline loops: CDR1 SGHRS, CDR2 YFSETQ. Trimming removed 0 bases from V and 3 bases from J; junction bases left unmatched: 5. CDR3 size: 15 residues. In DNA form, the CDR3 reads TGCGCCAGCAGCTTGGGGACAGGTTATTACACTGAAGCTTTCTTT. Its protein product is CASSLGTGYYTEAFF.

This clone was picked up one time. The chain is built from TRBV5-1 and TRBJ2-1, with 10 bases that match TRBD2. In germline, CDR1 is SGHRS, CDR2 YFSETQ. The CDR3 runs 15 residues. Trimming removed 4 bases from V and 7 bases from J; junction bases left unmatched: 8. In nucleotides, the CDR3 is TGCGCCAGCAGCCCATGGACTAGCGGAGGGAATGAGCAGTTCTTC. As protein: CASSPWTSGGNEQFF.

The V gene is TRBV7-8, the J gene TRBJ2-1; 13 bases are shared with TRBD2. Germline lookup yields CDR1 SGHVS and CDR2 FQNEAQ. This CDR3 has 15 residues. The V gene end was trimmed by 4 bases and the J gene end by 6 bases; junction bases not matched to a gene: 3. The CDR3 sequence: CASSSLAGGVNEQFF. In nucleotides, the CDR3 is TGTGCCAGCAGCTCACTAGCGGGAGGGGTCAATGAGCAGTTCTTC.

The genes are TRBV2 and TRBJ2-7, with D tentatively TRBD1 (5 bases). The length of the CDR3 is 13 residues. Trimming stripped 2 bases from V and 5 bases from J, with 10 bases between. Germline V gene lookup returns CDR1 SNHLY and CDR2 FYNNEI. CDR3 in DNA: TGTGCCAGCAGTGAAACCAGGGTCCACGAGCAGTACTTC. Translating it yields CASSETRVHEQYF. Full variable domain (remainder filled in from reference TRBV2 and TRBJ2-7): EPEVTQTPSHQVTQMGQEVILRCVPISNHLYFYWYRQILGQKVEFLVSFYNNEISEKSEIFDDQFSVERPDGSNFTLKIRSTKLEDSAMYFCASSETRVHEQYFGPGTRLTVT.

V usage is TRBV6-6 and J usage is TRBJ2-4; D uncertain. Germline V gene sequence: CDR1 MNHNY, CDR2 SVGAGI (reference sequence). The ends were cut back, 2 bases at V and 0 bases at J, with 8 bases in the middle. The CDR3 has 15 residues. The CDR3 loop is CASSYDLEAKNIQYF. The CDR3 DNA reads as TGTGCCAGCAGTTACGACTTAGAAGCCAAAAACATTCAGTACTTC.

The CDR3 region is CASSLGGGLAGKNIQYF. CDR3 DNA sequence: TGTGCCAGCAGCTTAGGGGGTGGACTAGCGGGGAAAAACATTCAGTACTTC. The rearrangement links TRBV7-9 to TRBJ2-4; 12 bases map to TRBD2. J was trimmed by 4 bases and V by 1 base; bases with no gene match: 5. The germline V gene encodes CDR1 SEHNR and CDR2 FQNEAQ (reference sequence). The CDR3 consists of 17 residues.

This clone is a singleton in its sample. This sequence joins TRBV2 and TRBJ2-7; D call uncertain. V was trimmed by 9 bases and J by 6 bases, leaving 15 bases between them. The germline V gene has CDR1 SNHLY and CDR2 FYNNEI. The CDR3 has 12 amino acids. The CDR3 protein is CASGYYEAEQYF. CDR3 nucleotides: TGTGCCAGTGGGTACTATGAGGCCGAGCAGTACTTC.

The V call is TRBV27, the J call TRBJ1-1, with D unclear. The V gene lost 3 bases and the J gene lost 1 base, with 9 bases spanning the gap. The V gene's germline CDR1 is MNHEY and CDR2 SMNVEV (reference sequence). The CDR3 length is 14 residues. The CDR3 loop is CASSFEGQNTEAFF. The CDR3 DNA is TGTGCCAGCAGTTTTGAGGGTCAGAACACTGAAGCTTTCTTT.

The gene calls are TRBV7-9 and TRBJ2-1, with 11 bases that match TRBD2. Per germline, CDR1 SEHNR and CDR2 FQNEAQ (reference sequence). This CDR3 is built from 16 residues. The ends lost 2 bases at V and 1 base at J; junction bases unmatched: 1. In DNA form, the CDR3 reads TGTGCCAGCAGCTTACCTAGCGGGGGGTCCTACAATGAGCAGTTCTTC. Protein product: CASSLPSGGSYNEQFF.

Points on this clone: Other nucleotide sequences in the sample specify the same CDR3. The chain joins TRBV19 to TRBJ1-4; D not certain. Germline CDR1 and CDR2: LNHDA and SQIVND (reference sequence). V gave up 2 bases and J gave up 2 bases, with 6 bases separating them. This CDR3 comprises 14 residues. The CDR3 nucleotides are TGTGCCAGTAGTATATCGCCGACTAATGAAAAACTGTTTTTT. Residues: CASSISPTNEKLFF.

The chain couples TRBV27 to TRBJ2-7, with a weak D call TRBD2 (7 bases). Germline V lookup: CDR1 MNHEY, CDR2 SMNVEV (reference sequence). This CDR3 comprises 14 residues. The V gene lost 1 base and the J gene lost 2 bases, with 9 bases spanning the gap. Here the CDR3 reads CASSLWGGPYEQYF. CDR3 DNA: TGTGCCAGCAGTTTATGGGGGGGGCCCTACGAGCAGTACTTC.

V gene TRBV29-1 combines with J gene TRBJ2-5; unclear D gene. The CDR3 consists of 12 residues. Looked up from germline, CDR1 is SQVTM and CDR2 is ANQGSEA. Trimming removed 3 bases at V and 2 bases at J, with 7 bases between. DNA of the CDR3: TGCAGCGTTGACAGGTCACAAGAGACCCAGTACTTC. Its protein product is CSVDRSQETQYF.

Note on this clone: The sample holds other DNA sequences that translate to the same CDR3. The chain has TRBV5-1 and TRBJ2-2; D is uncertain. V was trimmed by 4 bases and J by 0 bases, leaving 4 bases between them. In germline, CDR1 is SGHRS, CDR2 YFSETQ. This CDR3 spans 13 amino acids. CDR3 DNA: TGCGCCAGCAGCCGTACGAACACCGGGGAGCTGTTTTTT. It specifies CASSRTNTGELFF.

This chain joins TRBV6-5 and TRBJ1-5; maybe TRBD1 (5 bases). This CDR3 region has 15 residues. Germline V lookup: CDR1 MNHEY, CDR2 SVGAGI. Trimming pared 5 bases from V and 1 base from J, leaving 12 bases between. The CDR3 region is CASSLGQGSNQPQHF. The CDR3, as DNA: TGTGCCAGCAGTCTAGGACAAGGAAGCAATCAGCCCCAGCATTTT.

V and J are TRBV7-3 and TRBJ2-7, with 9 bases fitting TRBD1. The germline CDR1 and CDR2 sequences are SGHTA and FQGTGA. The CDR3 sequence is 17 residues long. V dropped 4 bases and J dropped 1; count of bases not matched to a gene: 11. The CDR3 loop is CASSSHLPTGGSYEQYF. CDR3 bases: TGTGCCAGCAGCTCACACCTACCGACAGGGGGGTCCTACGAGCAGTACTTC.

The V call is TRBV15, the J call TRBJ2-7; the match to TRBD1 covers 12 bases. V lost 3 bases to trimming and J lost 6 bases; unmatched junction nucleotides: 6. This CDR3 has 15 residues. Looked up from germline, CDR1 is LNHNV and CDR2 is YYDKDF (reference sequence). DNA of the CDR3: TGTGCCACCAGCAGGGGCGGGACAGGGGGCCTCGAGCAGTACTTC. Protein: CATSRGGTGGLEQYF.

The V gene is TRBV15, the J gene TRBJ2-4, with D hard to call. CDR1 and CDR2 (germline): LNHNV, YYDKDF (reference sequence). The ends were cut back, 1 base at V and 0 bases at J, with 19 bases in the middle. The CDR3 loop spans 19 amino acids. As DNA, the CDR3 is TGTGCCACCAGCAGAGGTAGCCCGAAGGTCGTGCTAGCCAAAAACATTCAGTACTTC. Translated, it gives CATSRGSPKVVLAKNIQYF. Complete variable domain (other parts from reference TRBV15 and TRBJ2-4): DAMVIQNPRYQVTQFGKPVTLSCSQTLNHNVMYWYQQKSSQAPKLLFHYYDKDFNNEADTPDNFQSRRPNTSFCFLDIRSPGLGDTAMYLCATSRGSPKVVLAKNIQYFGAGTRLSVL.